The clone carrying this TCR beta chain was counted a single time. The sample belongs to a study of blood T cell repertoires in COVID-19. Assay used: immunoSEQ multiplex PCR; TCRdb lists only in-frame clones, some missing. The sample lists 150,000 to 180,000 clones; about 73% were seen once. The ends lost 7 bases at V and 7 bases at J; junction bases unmatched: 3. The CDR3 has 14 amino acids. The germline CDR1 and CDR2 sequences are MNHEY and SVGAGI. The rearrangement links TRBV6-5 to TRBJ2-1, with 14 positions matching TRBD2. The material sequenced was peripheral blood. The source of this sequence is a man at least 80 years old with acute or convalescent COVID-19. The chain's CDR3 is CASTGTSGGNEQFF. DNA of the CDR3: TGTGCCAGCACCGGGACTAGCGGGGGTAATGAGCAGTTCTTC.